This entry features one T cell receptor beta chain sequence. Germline CDR1 and CDR2: MNHEY and SVGEGT. Trimming took off 2 bases at V and 9 bases at J, with 11 bases between the two ends. The CDR3 consists of 13 residues. This specimen belongs to a study of blood T cell repertoires in COVID-19. Study at large: The study drew acute and convalescent COVID-19 samples from the United States, Italy and Spain. Sources were T cells, B-cell-depleted T cells, or PBMCs; the material itself was cDNA or gDNA.

Authors' data handling: From reference gene primer amplification, estimates of nucleated cell counts were derived. Assay: immunoSEQ multiplex PCR; the TCRdb copy retains only in-frame clones and omits some. That table is the source of V, J and clone size, and D and trimming were worked out from the DNA. This sample carries about 45,000 clones, 75% to 85% of them seen once, and the ten largest clones take 8% to 9%. The sequenced sample was peripheral blood. The chain is built from TRBV6-2 or TRBV6-3 and TRBJ2-1; a weak D match, TRBD2 (5 bases). The TCR sequence derives from an elderly man in a cohort sampled during active COVID-19. The CDR3 sequence is CASSYRAVGEQFF. The CDR3 coding sequence is TGTGCCAGCAGTTACCGAGCGGTAGGTGAGCAGTTCTTC.